The clone carrying this T cell receptor (beta chain) was picked up a small number of times. The data derive from a study of regulatory T cells in long-lasting Graves disease. Time point given: newly diagnosed GD, antithyroid drugs for less than 3 months. PBMC RNA was the source of the TCR library. Combining iRepertoire HTBI primers with Arm-PCR of CDR3 regions, the authors built TCR beta libraries. TCRdb passed the multiplex PCR reads through MiXCR, listing each CDR3 protein once. The table shows about 560,000 distinct CDR3 sequences, with roughly a sixth occurring only once. There are 14 residues in the CDR3. V was pared by 0 bases and J by 4 bases, with 9 bases between. Germline assignment: CDR1 MNHEY and CDR2 SMNVEV (reference sequence). The sample was also linked to a second study, of T cells in Graves' hyperthyroidism and ophthalmopathy. That study adds: The study used the HTBI primer set for a first-round RT-PCR of the TCR CDR3.

The sequencing used peripheral blood mononuclear cells (PBMCs), collected at new diagnosis, from a patient treated with antithyroid drugs. The genes are TRBV27 and TRBJ2-5, with D uncertain. This TCR was recovered from a man aged 18 to 29 with Graves disease. The CDR3: CASSLSGVPETQYF. The CDR3 coding sequence is TGTGCCAGCAGTTTATCCGGCGTTCCAGAGACCCAGTACTTC.